These 10 T cell receptor beta chains were all obtained from the same sample, sequenced in a study of T-cell reconstitution after alpha-beta-depleted transplantation in children. Unique molecular identifiers were used in preparing the TCRbeta library. TCRdb processed the PCR reads anew with MiXCR; each CDR3 protein has one entry. The table lists more than 400,000 distinct CDR3 sequences, approximately 10% of them singletons. Sequencing was performed on PBMCs, mostly from graft donor cells, taken 180 days after TCRalphabeta/CD19-depleted stem cell transplant. These receptors originate from a female patient between 2 and 10 years old who had a stem cell transplant for aplastic anemia, so the T cells may come from the graft donor.

The J gene is TRBJ2-3, the V gene TRBV25-1; 10 bases match TRBD1. Looked up from germline, CDR1 is MGHDK and CDR2 is SYGVNS. The V segment lost 4 bases and the J segment 1 base; nucleotides outside the gene matches: 14. The CDR3 loop spans 19 amino acids. The CDR3 sequence: CASSGYRDRGLAGTDTQYF. The CDR3 DNA reads TGTGCCAGCAGTGGTTACCGGGACAGGGGACTTGCCGGCACAGATACGCAGTATTTT. Supplemented by reference TRBV25-1 and TRBJ2-3, the full variable domain reads EADIYQTPRYLVIGTGKKITLECSQTMGHDKMYWYQQDPGMELHLIHYSYGVNSTEKGDLSSESTVSRIRTEHFPLTLESARPSHTSQYLCASSGYRDRGLAGTDTQYFGPGTRLTVL.

The chain combines TRBV29-1 with TRBJ2-5; 9 bases align to TRBD1. J was trimmed by 6 bases and V by 6 bases; bases with no gene match: 8. The CDR3 has 13 amino acids. The germline V gene encodes CDR1 SQVTM and CDR2 ANQGSEA. In DNA, the CDR3 is TGCAGCGTGGGGACAGGGCTAGGAAAGACCCAGTACTTC. This translates into CSVGTGLGKTQYF.

V is TRBV7-9 and J is TRBJ2-7, with 8 bases that match TRBD2. This CDR3 region has 17 residues. CDR1 and CDR2 (germline): SEHNR, FQNEAQ (reference sequence). Losses at the gene ends were 3 bases for V and 3 bases for J; bases not matched to a gene: 13. DNA for the CDR3: TGTGCCAGCAGCTTTGTTGCCGGGAGGGCCTTTGGCTACGAGCAGTACGTC. Translating gives CASSFVAGRAFGYEQYV.

This chain links TRBV28 with TRBJ2-1, with 9 bases identical to TRBD2. The CDR3 consists of 16 residues. Germline CDR1 and CDR2: MDHEN and SYDVKM. V was pared by 3 bases and J by 5 bases, with 8 bases of the junction left unmatched. CDR3 residues: CASSFPASGKNNEQFF. In DNA, the CDR3 is TGTGCCAGCAGTTTCCCAGCTAGCGGGAAAAACAATGAGCAGTTCTTC. The entire variable domain, with the rest obtained from reference TRBV28 and TRBJ2-1, is as follows: DVKVTQSSRYLVKRTGEKVFLECVQDMDHENMFWYRQDPGLGLRLIYFSYDVKMKEKGDIPEGYSVSREKKERFSLILESASTNQTSMYLCASSFPASGKNNEQFFGPGTRLTVL.

The chain links TRBV9 to TRBJ2-1; D is perhaps TRBD1 or TRBD2 (5 bases each). The CDR3 has 14 residues. Trimming pared 4 bases from V and 8 bases from J, leaving 16 bases between. Germline lookup yields CDR1 SGDLS and CDR2 YYNGEE. As DNA, the CDR3 is TGTGCCAGCAGCCCGTCGGGGCTACAGGATGAGCAGTTCTTC. It encodes CASSPSGLQDEQFF.

This clonotype has a count of ten or more. The rearrangement joins TRBV12-3 or TRBV12-4 to TRBJ2-7; the match to TRBD2 covers 12 bases. With V trimmed by 5 bases and J by 1 base, 3 bases remained unmatched. The CDR3 spans 15 residues. CDR3 DNA: TGTGCCAGCAGTCCCCTAGCGGGAGGGTCCTACGAGCAGTACTTC. Amino acid sequence: CASSPLAGGSYEQYF.

This clonotype was recorded a few times. The V and J genes are TRBV7-9 and TRBJ1-2, with D possibly TRBD1 on 6 matching bases. Germline V gives CDR1 SEHNR, CDR2 FQNEAQ (reference sequence). This CDR3 region has 16 residues. V was pared by 4 bases and J by 0 bases, with 15 bases between. CDR3 nucleotides: TGTGCCAGCAGCTCGGGGCCCGGGACACCTAACTATGGCTACACCTTC. Translated: CASSSGPGTPNYGYTF.

This chain uses TRBV9 with TRBJ2-2; 9 bases line up with TRBD1. In germline, CDR1 is SGDLS, CDR2 YYNGEE. There are 16 residues in the CDR3. V lost 4 bases and J lost 4; bases outside the gene matches: 8. CDR3 residues: CASSPGTGLSTGELFF. The CDR3 nucleotides are TGTGCCAGCAGCCCGGGGACAGGGTTAAGCACCGGGGAGCTGTTTTTT.

This rearrangement joins TRBV11-2 to TRBJ1-2; no clear D. The germline V and J ends were trimmed by 1 base and 8 bases, with 11 bases remaining between them. This CDR3 is 13 amino acids long. CDR1 is SGHAT and CDR2 is FQNNGV in the germline V gene. CDR3 protein: CASSLGGHNGYTF. In nucleotides, the CDR3 is TGTGCCAGCAGCTTAGGGGGTCATAACGGCTACACCTTC.

This clonotype has more than one count but fewer than ten. The rearrangement uses TRBV6-1 and TRBJ1-5; D may be TRBD1 (6 bases). The CDR3 contains 16 residues. Germline V gives CDR1 MNHNS, CDR2 SASEGT. V was clipped by 1 base and J by 2 bases, with 12 bases between them. The CDR3 here is CASSEETGTGNQPQHF. The CDR3 nucleotides read TGTGCCAGCAGTGAAGAAACAGGGACGGGCAATCAGCCCCAGCATTTT.